Sequencing of this T cell receptor beta chain was carried out in a study of blood T cell repertoires in COVID-19. Only in-frame clones appear in the TCRdb table, and some are missing; sequencing was by immunoSEQ multiplex PCR. The table shows 250,000 to 350,000 clones, with over 85% occurring only once. This clone is a singleton in its sample. This sequence was found in a woman in her forties or fifties who had been exposed to COVID-19. The sample taken for sequencing was PBMCs or T cells enriched from blood (not recorded which).

The CDR3 nucleotides read TGTGCCAGCAGTTACAAGCCCGGGACAGTCCAAGAGACCCAGTACTTC. It is translated as CASSYKPGTVQETQYF. The chain couples TRBV28 to TRBJ2-5, with 7 positions matching TRBD1. The V and J ends lost 4 bases and 1 base, in that order; junction bases with no gene match: 9. This CDR3 region has 16 residues. Per the germline V gene, CDR1 is MDHEN and CDR2 is SYDVKM.